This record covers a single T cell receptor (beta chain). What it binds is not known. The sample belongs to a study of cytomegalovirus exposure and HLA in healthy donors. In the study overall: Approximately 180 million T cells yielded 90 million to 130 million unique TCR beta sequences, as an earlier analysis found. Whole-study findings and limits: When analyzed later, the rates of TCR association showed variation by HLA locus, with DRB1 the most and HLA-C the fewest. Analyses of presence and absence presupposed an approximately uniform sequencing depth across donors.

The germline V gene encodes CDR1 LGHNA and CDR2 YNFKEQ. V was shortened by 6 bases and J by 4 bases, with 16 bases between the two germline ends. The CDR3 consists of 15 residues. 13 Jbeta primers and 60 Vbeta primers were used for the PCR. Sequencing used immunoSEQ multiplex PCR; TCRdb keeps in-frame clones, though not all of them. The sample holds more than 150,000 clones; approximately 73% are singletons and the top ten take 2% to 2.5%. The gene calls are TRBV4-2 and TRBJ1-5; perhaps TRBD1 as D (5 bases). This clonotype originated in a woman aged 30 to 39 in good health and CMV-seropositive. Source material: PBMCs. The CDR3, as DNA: TGTGCCAGCAGTCTCAGCGGGGAGGGGAATCAGCCCCAGCATTTT. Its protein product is CASSLSGEGNQPQHF.